This note documents a single TCR beta chain sequence. What it recognizes is unknown. CD45RO negativity and positive selection for CCR7 defined naive CD8 cells, a population that excluded terminally differentiated effector memory CD45RA+ cells. The sample is drawn from a study of shared clonotypes between healthy human individuals. Study in general: Researchers drew samples from a couple of women and a few men aged 18 to 49.

This CDR3 has 14 amino acids. The germline gives CDR1 MDHEN, CDR2 SYDVKM. With 4 bases removed from V and 1 base from J, the gap between germline ends came to 10 bases. Findings of the study overall: Among donors, clonotype sharing was expected to be affected by sequencing depth.

The deep-level immunoSEQ assay was used. TCRdb's table, derived via immunoSEQ multiplex PCR, lists solely in-frame clones and lacks some. The sample holds about 2.2 million clones, about 93% seen once. The specimen sequenced was naive CD8+ T cells from PBMCs. The clonotype originates from a man between 18 and 29 years old in good health. Some clones in this sample may be carry-over from other donors' samples. The chain uses TRBV28 and TRBJ1-1, with D possibly TRBD1 on 6 matching bases. As DNA, the CDR3 is TGTGCCAGCAGTTCCTTGGACAGGAACACTGAAGCTTTCTTT. Its protein is CASSSLDRNTEAFF.